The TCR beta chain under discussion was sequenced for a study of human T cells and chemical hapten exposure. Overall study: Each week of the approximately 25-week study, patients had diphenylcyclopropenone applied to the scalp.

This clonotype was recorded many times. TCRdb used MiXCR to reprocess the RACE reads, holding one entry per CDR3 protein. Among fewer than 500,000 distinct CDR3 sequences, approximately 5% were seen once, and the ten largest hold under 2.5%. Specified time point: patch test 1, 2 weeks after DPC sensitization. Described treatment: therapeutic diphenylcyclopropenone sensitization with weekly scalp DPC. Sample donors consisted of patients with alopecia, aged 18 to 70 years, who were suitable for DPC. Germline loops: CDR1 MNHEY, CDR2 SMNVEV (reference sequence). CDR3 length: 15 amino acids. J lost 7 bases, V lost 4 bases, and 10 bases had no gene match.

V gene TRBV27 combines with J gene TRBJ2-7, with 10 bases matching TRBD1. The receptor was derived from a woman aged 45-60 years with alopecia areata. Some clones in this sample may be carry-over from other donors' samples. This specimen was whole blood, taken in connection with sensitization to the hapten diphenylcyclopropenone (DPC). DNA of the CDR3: TGTGCCAGCAGTTCAACGGACAGGGGGGGATTGGAGCAGTACTTC. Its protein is CASSSTDRGGLEQYF.